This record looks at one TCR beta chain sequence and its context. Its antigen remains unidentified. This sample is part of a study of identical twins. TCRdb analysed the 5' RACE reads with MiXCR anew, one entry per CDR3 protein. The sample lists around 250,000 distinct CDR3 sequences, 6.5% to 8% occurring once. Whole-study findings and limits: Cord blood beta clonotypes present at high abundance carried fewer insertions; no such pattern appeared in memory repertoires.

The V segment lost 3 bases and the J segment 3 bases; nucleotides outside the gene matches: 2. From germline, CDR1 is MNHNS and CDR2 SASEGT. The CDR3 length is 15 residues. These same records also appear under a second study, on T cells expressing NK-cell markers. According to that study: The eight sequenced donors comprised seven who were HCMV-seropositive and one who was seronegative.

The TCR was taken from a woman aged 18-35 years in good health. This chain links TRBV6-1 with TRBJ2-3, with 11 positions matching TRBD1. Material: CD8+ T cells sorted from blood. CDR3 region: CASSERDRGTDTQYF. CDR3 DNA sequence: TGTGCCAGCAGTGAGCGGGACAGGGGGACAGATACGCAGTATTTT.